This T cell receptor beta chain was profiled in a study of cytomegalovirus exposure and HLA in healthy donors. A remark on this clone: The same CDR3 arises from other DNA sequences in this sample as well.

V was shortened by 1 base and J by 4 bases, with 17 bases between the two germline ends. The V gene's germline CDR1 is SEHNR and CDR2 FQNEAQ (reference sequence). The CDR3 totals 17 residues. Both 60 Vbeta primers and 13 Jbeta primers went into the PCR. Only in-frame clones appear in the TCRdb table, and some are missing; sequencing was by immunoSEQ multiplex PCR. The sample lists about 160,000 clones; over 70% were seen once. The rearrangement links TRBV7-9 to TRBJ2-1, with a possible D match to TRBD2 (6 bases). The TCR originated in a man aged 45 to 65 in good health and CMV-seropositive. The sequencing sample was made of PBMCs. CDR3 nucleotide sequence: TGTGCCAGCAGCTTAGTGGTGATTAGCGGAGAATACAATGAGCAGTTCTTC. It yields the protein CASSLVVISGEYNEQFF.